The 12 T cell receptor beta chains below come from one sample, sequenced in a study of cytomegalovirus exposure and HLA in healthy donors. The PCR made use of 60 Vbeta and 13 Jbeta primers. The method was immunoSEQ multiplex PCR; TCRdb's version includes in-frame clones alone and lacks a portion of them. Of about 150,000 clones listed, around 10% are singletons. Sequencing used PBMCs. Source of these receptors: a woman aged 35 to 49 in good health and CMV-seropositive.

In its sample, this clone was seen a few times. V usage is TRBV6-5 and J usage is TRBJ1-3; unclear D gene. This CDR3 comprises 16 residues. V lost 0 bases to trimming and J lost 0 bases, with 9 bases between them. Germline values: CDR1 MNHEY, CDR2 SVGAGI. The CDR3 nucleotides read TGTGCCAGCAGTTACTCGATTCTAAGCTCTGGAAACACCATATATTTT. Translation: CASSYSILSSGNTIYF.

Note on this clone: Additional DNA sequences in this sample encode the identical CDR3. The V and J genes are TRBV29-1 and TRBJ2-3; 15 bases are a match to TRBD2. With 3 bases clipped from V and 0 bases from J, the junction kept 7 bases outside the gene matches. Per germline, CDR1 SQVTM and CDR2 ANQGSEA. This CDR3 region has 18 residues. The CDR3 nucleotides read TGCAGCGTTGAGGGACTAGCGGGGGGCCGGATAAGCACAGATACGCAGTATTTT. It specifies CSVEGLAGGRISTDTQYF.

This sequence joins TRBV5-1 and TRBJ2-2; 11 bases are shared with TRBD2. Trimming removed 1 base from V and 6 bases from J; junction bases left unmatched: 2. This CDR3 has 15 residues. Germline V gene lookup returns CDR1 SGHRS and CDR2 YFSETQ. The CDR3 loop is CASSLTSGGPGELFF. The CDR3 coding sequence is TGCGCCAGCAGCTTGACTAGCGGGGGCCCCGGGGAGCTGTTTTTT.

Only a few counts were recorded for this clone. The chain couples TRBV6-5 to TRBJ1-5, with D uncertain. Germline V gene lookup returns CDR1 MNHEY and CDR2 SVGAGI. V gave up 6 bases and J gave up 5 bases, with 11 bases separating them. The CDR3 has 13 residues. The CDR3 sequence: CASSLRRDQPQHF. CDR3 nucleotides: TGTGCCAGCAGCCTCAGGAGGGATCAGCCCCAGCATTTT.

The chain uses TRBV6-5 and TRBJ1-2, with D possibly matching TRBD1 (6 bases). Germline values: CDR1 MNHEY, CDR2 SVGAGI. The CDR3 extends over 14 amino acids. In nucleotides, the CDR3 is TGTGTCGCAAAAGGGGCAGGGACAAACTATGGCTACACCTTC. Amino acids: CVAKGAGTNYGYTF.

The chain combines TRBV4-2 with TRBJ2-2; D may be TRBD2 (7 bases). Germline CDR1 and CDR2: LGHNA and YNFKEQ. Trimming shortened V by 0 bases and J by 7 bases, and 15 bases separated the two germline ends. This CDR3 comprises 16 residues. The CDR3 nucleotides are TGTGCCAGCAGCCAAGATGGTGGGGGGGCCGGCGGGGAGCTGTTTTTT. This sequence encodes CASSQDGGGAGGELFF.

This clone occurred a few times. The chain couples TRBV27 to TRBJ1-1; D not resolved. CDR3 length equals 12 residues. Trimming took off 6 bases at V and 8 bases at J, with 13 bases between the two ends. Germline V gene lookup returns CDR1 MNHEY and CDR2 SMNVEV (reference sequence). The CDR3 protein is CASSQTEKEAFF. The CDR3, as DNA: TGTGCCAGCAGCCAGACTGAGAAAGAAGCTTTCTTT.

This clone was detected a few times. The V gene is TRBV10-2, the J gene TRBJ2-7; 7 bases match TRBD1. This CDR3 has 14 amino acids. The V and J ends lost 9 bases and 1 base, in that order; junction bases with no gene match: 9. Germline V CDR1 and CDR2: WSHSY, SAAADI. Here the CDR3 reads CASTKTGISYEQYF. The CDR3 nucleotides are TGCGCCAGTACCAAGACAGGGATTTCCTACGAGCAGTACTTC.

This chain joins TRBV7-9 and TRBJ1-6; TRBD1 is a possible D gene (6 bases). CDR1 and CDR2 from the germline V gene are SEHNR and FQNEAQ (reference sequence). The CDR3 is made up of 15 amino acids. With 0 bases removed from V and 8 bases from J, the gap between germline ends came to 11 bases. The CDR3 spells CASSLAGAVHSPLHF. CDR3 bases: TGTGCCAGCAGCTTAGCGGGGGCAGTTCATTCACCCCTCCACTTT.

The table lists this clone with a few counts. The J gene is TRBJ2-3, the V gene TRBV7-2, with 12 bases identical to TRBD2. This CDR3 has 15 residues. Unmatched junction bases numbered 4, after V lost 5 bases and J lost 4 bases. Germline V gene data show CDR1 as SGHTA and CDR2 as FQGNSA. CDR3 residues: CASSPSGGASDTQYF. CDR3 DNA: TGTGCCAGCAGCCCTAGCGGGGGGGCCTCAGATACGCAGTATTTT.

V usage is TRBV6-1 and J usage is TRBJ2-5; 8 bases match TRBD2. The CDR3 loop spans 14 amino acids. Trimming removed 2 bases from V and 6 bases from J; junction bases left unmatched: 5. CDR1 MNHNS and CDR2 SASEGT come from the germline V gene. The CDR3 DNA follows: TGTGCCAGCAGTGAAAGCGGGGGACGGCAGACCCAGTACTTC. This codes for CASSESGGRQTQYF.

The chain combines TRBV6-6 with TRBJ1-1; possible D gene TRBD1, 5 bases. This CDR3 is 15 amino acids long. Germline V gene data show CDR1 as MNHNY and CDR2 as SVGAGI (reference sequence). The ends were cut back, 6 bases at V and 1 base at J, with 15 bases in the middle. CDR3 DNA sequence: TGTGCCAGCAGGGGTGACAGCTACGAGAACACTGAAGCTTTCTTT. The encoded protein is CASRGDSYENTEAFF.